This record concerns one T cell receptor beta chain sequence. TCRdb keeps only in-frame clones here, not all; method: immunoSEQ multiplex PCR. The data hold approximately 120,000 clones, with 80% observed a single time. Looked up from germline, CDR1 is SGHKS and CDR2 is YYEKEE (reference sequence). V was shortened by 2 bases and J by 4 bases, with 16 bases between the two germline ends. The CDR3 is 16 residues long. The data originate from a study of blood T cell repertoires in COVID-19. Study-level background: Specimens from acute and convalescent COVID-19 originated in the United States, Italy and Spain.

The origin of this receptor is a human donor in a cohort sampled during active or convalescent COVID-19. Sequencing was done on a sample of peripheral blood. The chain combines TRBV5-5 with TRBJ1-5; maybe TRBD1 (6 bases). In DNA, the CDR3 is TGTGCCAGCAGCTTTTGGGCAGGGGCGATAAATCAGCCCCAGCATTTT. This gives the protein CASSFWAGAINQPQHF. The variable domain in full, completed from reference TRBV5-5 and TRBJ1-5, reads DAGVTQSPTHLIKTRGQQVTLRCSPISGHKSVSWYQQVLGQGPQFIFQYYEKEERGRGNFPDRFSARQFPNYSSELNVNALLLGDSALYLCASSFWAGAINQPQHFGDGTRLSIL.